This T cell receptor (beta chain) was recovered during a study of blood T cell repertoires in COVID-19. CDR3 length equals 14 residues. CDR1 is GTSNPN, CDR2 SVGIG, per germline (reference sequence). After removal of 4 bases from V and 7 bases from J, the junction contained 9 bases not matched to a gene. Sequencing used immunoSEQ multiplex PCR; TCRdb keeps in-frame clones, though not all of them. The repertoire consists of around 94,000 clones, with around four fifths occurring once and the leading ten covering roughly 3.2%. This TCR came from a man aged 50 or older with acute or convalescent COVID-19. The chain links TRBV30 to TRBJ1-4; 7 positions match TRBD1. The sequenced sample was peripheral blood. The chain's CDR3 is CAWTLQGLGEKLFF. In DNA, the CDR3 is TGTGCCTGGACCCTACAGGGGCTGGGTGAAAAACTGTTTTTT.